This passage covers 27 T cell receptor beta chains from one sample sequenced in a study of cytomegalovirus exposure and HLA in healthy donors. Primers included in the PCR were 60 Vbeta and 13 Jbeta primers. Data came from immunoSEQ multiplex PCR; TCRdb stores just in-frame clones and leaves some out. The data show some 180,000 clones, with around 75% seen just once and approximately 2% held by the top ten. The specimen was PBMCs. The source of these receptors is a woman aged 25 to 39 in good health and CMV-seronegative.

J is TRBJ1-6 and V is TRBV18, with 7 nucleotides matching TRBD1. With V trimmed by 1 base and J by 4 bases, 10 bases remained unmatched. CDR3 length: 18 amino acids. CDR1 and CDR2 (germline): KGHSH, LQKENI. DNA for the CDR3: TGTGCCAGCTCACCACTCCATGCGGGACAGCAGTATAATTCACCCCTCCACTTT. This codes for CASSPLHAGQQYNSPLHF.

The chain has TRBV7-6 and TRBJ2-1; TRBD1 matches 10 bases. The ends lost 5 bases at V and 6 bases at J; junction bases unmatched: 7. The CDR3 spans 15 residues. Germline lookup yields CDR1 SGHVS and CDR2 FNYEAQ. CDR3 in amino acids: CASSPRTGGLNEQFF. The CDR3 nucleotides are TGTGCCAGCAGCCCCAGGACAGGGGGTCTCAATGAGCAGTTCTTC.

This clone was seen a handful of times. The V gene is TRBV27, the J gene TRBJ2-1; 8 bases align to TRBD2. Germline values: CDR1 MNHEY, CDR2 SMNVEV (reference sequence). V trimming: 4 bases; J trimming: 7 bases; junction bases outside the gene matches: 9. The CDR3 consists of 15 residues. The CDR3 loop reads CASSYPGGGWNEQFF. The DNA of the CDR3 is TGTGCCAGCAGTTACCCGGGGGGGGGTTGGAATGAGCAGTTCTTC.

CDR3: CASSYSEESEAFF. The CDR3 DNA reads TGTGCCAGCAGTTACTCTGAGGAGAGTGAAGCTTTCTTT. The chain links TRBV6-5 to TRBJ1-1; no clear D gene. Germline V gene data show CDR1 as MNHEY and CDR2 as SVGAGI. The V end was cut by 0 bases, the J end by 7 bases, with 9 bases between. CDR3 length: 13 residues.

The chain joins TRBV7-9 to TRBJ2-7, with D possibly being TRBD2 (6 bases). Looked up from germline, CDR1 is SEHNR and CDR2 is FQNEAQ (reference sequence). Trimming shortened V by 2 bases and J by 4 bases, and 15 bases separated the two germline ends. The CDR3 covers 15 residues. In nucleotides, the CDR3 is TGTGCCAGCAGCTTATATGGCGGGACCAGATACGAGCAGTACTTC. The encoded protein is CASSLYGGTRYEQYF.

The chain is built from TRBV11-3 and TRBJ2-7, with 7 nucleotides matching TRBD1. With V trimmed by 4 bases and J by 2 bases, 8 bases remained unmatched. The CDR3 contains 15 residues. Germline V lookup: CDR1 SGHNT, CDR2 YENEEA. The CDR3 coding sequence is TGTGCCAGCAGCTCTTCCGCAGGGGGTCCCTACGAGCAGTACTTC. It specifies CASSSSAGGPYEQYF. The full variable domain, its missing parts supplied by reference TRBV11-3 and TRBJ2-7, is EAGVVQSPRYKIIEKKQPVAFWCNPISGHNTLYWYLQNLGQGPELLIRYENEEAVDDSQLPKDRFSAERLKGVDSTLKIQPAELGDSAVYLCASSSSAGGPYEQYFGPGTRLTVT.

DNA of the CDR3: TGTGCCAGCATCAAAACCAGACAGGGCGATGAAAAACTGTTTTTT. Translating it yields CASIKTRQGDEKLFF. The gene calls are TRBV6-1 and TRBJ1-4, with 7 nucleotides matching TRBD1. With V trimmed by 7 bases and J by 6 bases, 11 bases remained unmatched. Germline V gene lookup returns CDR1 MNHNS and CDR2 SASEGT. The CDR3 is made up of 15 amino acids.

The rearrangement uses TRBV7-2 and TRBJ2-1, with D possibly matching TRBD2 (5 bases). Per germline, CDR1 SGHTA and CDR2 FQGNSA. The CDR3 totals 15 residues. The V and J ends lost 5 bases and 6 bases respectively, with 17 bases between them. CDR3 nucleotides: TGTGCCAGCAGCGTTACTAGGGCGGTGGGCAATGAGCAGTTCTTC. Its translation is CASSVTRAVGNEQFF.

The J gene is TRBJ2-6, the V gene TRBV7-3; TRBD1 matches 8 bases. The CDR3 totals 16 residues. Germline lookup yields CDR1 SGHTA and CDR2 FQGTGA. Unmatched junction bases numbered 7, after V lost 5 bases and J lost 4 bases. In DNA, the CDR3 is TGTGCCAGCAGCCCGGACAGGGTGAAAGGGGCCAACGTCCTGACTTTC. Translating gives CASSPDRVKGANVLTF.

The chain carries TRBV6-5 and TRBJ2-7, with D unclear. The CDR3 consists of 11 residues. Per germline, CDR1 MNHEY and CDR2 SVGAGI. V was shortened by 6 bases and J by 6 bases, with 9 bases between the two germline ends. The CDR3 spells CASRRSGEQYF. DNA for the CDR3: TGTGCCAGCAGGAGGTCGGGCGAGCAGTACTTC.

The sample holds a few counts of this clone. The chain couples TRBV7-9 to TRBJ2-7; 15 bases are shared with TRBD2. The CDR3 has 18 residues. Germline CDR1 is SEHNR and CDR2 is FQNEAQ (reference sequence). With V trimmed by 5 bases and J by 1 base, 9 bases remained unmatched. In DNA, the CDR3 is TGTGCCAGCAGCCCAGGACTAGCGGGAGGGCCCGGGTCCTACGAGCAGTACTTC. Translation: CASSPGLAGGPGSYEQYF.

The chain combines TRBV7-2 with TRBJ1-3, with 7 positions matching TRBD1. The CDR3 totals 18 residues. The junction had 9 bases not matched to a gene; V was cut back by 1 base and J by 0 bases. CDR1 and CDR2 from the germline V gene are SGHTA and FQGNSA. The CDR3 DNA sequence: TGTGCCAGCAGCTTAGAGTTGGAATGGACAGGCTCTGGAAACACCATATATTTT. Translating gives CASSLELEWTGSGNTIYF.

The gene calls are TRBV11-2 and TRBJ1-1; the match to TRBD1 covers 12 bases. CDR3 length: 17 residues. From germline, CDR1 is SGHAT and CDR2 FQNNGV. V was clipped by 6 bases and J by 1 base; unmatched bases: 9. CDR3 region: CASSRRDRGLWNTEAFF. CDR3 sequence (DNA): TGTGCCAGCAGTAGAAGGGACAGGGGGCTTTGGAACACTGAAGCTTTCTTT.

The V call is TRBV9, the J call TRBJ2-7, with 9 nucleotides matching TRBD2. Germline lookup yields CDR1 SGDLS and CDR2 YYNGEE. The V gene end was trimmed by 2 bases and the J gene end by 4 bases; junction bases not matched to a gene: 4. This CDR3 has 14 amino acids. CDR3 region: CASSVSGSGYEQYF. The CDR3 DNA follows: TGTGCCAGCAGCGTTAGCGGGAGTGGTTACGAGCAGTACTTC.

The genes are TRBV4-1 and TRBJ2-5, with 8 positions matching TRBD1. The CDR3 has 15 residues. Trimming removed 6 bases from V and 7 bases from J; junction bases left unmatched: 13. Per the germline V gene, CDR1 is MGHRA and CDR2 is YSYEKL. The CDR3 loop reads CASRRTGLDSTTQYF. In nucleotides, the CDR3 is TGCGCCAGCAGGCGGACAGGGCTCGATTCGACGACCCAGTACTTC.

This clone came up once. J is TRBJ2-3 and V is TRBV14; 8 nucleotides agree with TRBD2. CDR3 length equals 14 residues. V lost 8 bases, J lost 0 bases, and 4 bases stayed unmatched. CDR1 is SGHDN and CDR2 is FVKESK in the germline V gene. The CDR3 is CASGPSGSTDTQYF. The DNA for the CDR3 is TGTGCCAGCGGTCCTAGCGGGAGCACAGATACGCAGTATTTT.

The gene calls are TRBV15 and TRBJ2-3, with D perhaps matching TRBD2 (7 bases). Germline V gene sequence: CDR1 LNHNV, CDR2 YYDKDF (reference sequence). V was pared by 4 bases and J by 4 bases, with 12 bases between. The CDR3 length is 14 residues. The CDR3 region is CATSMMRGPDTQYF. The CDR3 DNA follows: TGTGCCACCAGCATGATGCGGGGGCCAGATACGCAGTATTTT.

V gene TRBV10-3 combines with J gene TRBJ1-1; 12 bases map to TRBD1. The CDR3 contains 14 residues. Germline V gene data show CDR1 as ENHRY and CDR2 as SYGVKD. V lost 10 bases to trimming and J lost 7 bases; unmatched junction nucleotides: 10. CDR3 protein: CATRDRGPPDEAFF. The CDR3 DNA reads as TGTGCCACAAGGGACAGGGGGCCCCCTGATGAAGCTTTCTTT.

CDR3 protein: CASSRYRDSPIYGYTF. CDR3 nucleotide sequence: TGTGCCAGCAGCAGATACCGGGACAGCCCCATTTATGGCTACACCTTC. J is TRBJ1-2 and V is TRBV9, with 7 bases identical to TRBD1. Germline V gene lookup returns CDR1 SGDLS and CDR2 YYNGEE. CDR3 length: 16 amino acids. After removal of 4 bases from V and 5 bases from J, the junction contained 14 bases not matched to a gene.

CDR3 amino acids: CASSYGLANYEQYF. CDR3 DNA: TGTGCCAGCAGTTACGGACTGGCCAACTACGAGCAGTACTTC. The rearrangement uses TRBV6-5 and TRBJ2-5, with TRBD2 as a possible D gene (5 bases). The end of the DNA aligns better with TRBJ2-7, so the J call may be wrong. Looked up from germline, CDR1 is MNHEY and CDR2 is SVGAGI. This CDR3 has 14 amino acids.

This clone has just a few counts. The chain carries TRBV18 and TRBJ1-4; 9 nucleotides match TRBD1. The length of the CDR3 is 14 residues. Germline trimming cut 4 bases from V and 6 bases from J; bases unmatched to any gene: 3. CDR1 and CDR2 (germline): KGHSH, LQKENI. The CDR3 DNA reads as TGTGCCAGCTCACAAACAGGGGGCTATGAAAAACTGTTTTTT. It translates to CASSQTGGYEKLFF.

The chain combines TRBV25-1 with TRBJ1-1; a possible D gene is TRBD1 (5 bases). Per germline, CDR1 MGHDK and CDR2 SYGVNS. The CDR3 runs 14 residues. The V end lost 8 bases, the J end lost 1 base, and 14 bases lay between the germline ends. The CDR3 coding sequence is TGTGCCAGCTTAAGAGACGGGGGGAACACTGAAGCTTTCTTT. Translating it yields CASLRDGGNTEAFF.

The chain combines TRBV5-6 with TRBJ1-6, with D tentatively TRBD1 (5 bases). The germline V and J ends were trimmed by 8 bases and 7 bases, with 22 bases remaining between them. CDR1 is SGHDT, CDR2 YYEEEE, per germline. The CDR3 loop spans 16 amino acids. Here the CDR3 reads CASTQVEGVTNSPLHF. As DNA, the CDR3 is TGTGCCAGTACCCAGGTAGAAGGGGTGACAAATTCACCCCTCCACTTT.

This clone has only a few counts. The chain couples TRBV6-5 to TRBJ2-7; 9 bases line up with TRBD1. Trimming removed 5 bases from V and 7 bases from J; junction bases left unmatched: 6. CDR3 length: 13 residues. Germline CDR1 is MNHEY and CDR2 is SVGAGI. The CDR3 sequence is CASSDRGSWEQYF. The CDR3 bases are TGTGCCAGCAGTGACAGGGGGTCATGGGAGCAGTACTTC.

J is TRBJ2-5 and V is TRBV5-6, with D unresolved. Per germline, CDR1 SGHDT and CDR2 YYEEEE. V lost 4 bases to trimming and J lost 5 bases, with 6 bases between them. The CDR3 runs to 11 residues. The CDR3, as DNA: TGTGCCAGCAGCAACACGGAGACCCAGTACTTC. Amino acid sequence: CASSNTETQYF.

This clone was found a few times. V usage is TRBV7-7 and J usage is TRBJ2-5; 9 bases are shared with TRBD1. Germline CDR1 reads SSHAT; CDR2 reads FNYEAQ (reference sequence). The ends lost 2 bases at V and 0 bases at J; junction bases unmatched: 7. There are 17 residues in the CDR3. As DNA, the CDR3 is TGTGCCAGCAGCTTATCGGGGACAGGGACGTACCAAGAGACCCAGTACTTC. This codes for CASSLSGTGTYQETQYF.

CDR3 coding DNA: TGTGCCAGCAGGGGGGGGGAAATCAAGGAGGGCAATGAGCAGTTCTTC. Residues: CASRGGEIKEGNEQFF. The chain has TRBV5-4 and TRBJ2-1, with 7 bases aligning to TRBD2. The length of the CDR3 is 16 residues. Trimming at V came to 5 bases and at J to 6 bases, leaving 14 bases not matched to a gene. Germline V gives CDR1 SGHNT, CDR2 YYREEE (reference sequence).